One sample yielded the 9 T cell receptor beta chains listed below, sequenced in a study of blood T cell repertoires in COVID-19. Measured with immunoSEQ multiplex PCR; TCRdb has only the in-frame clones, and not every one. The table records hundreds of thousands of clones, 87% of them present only once. The source material was peripheral blood. The receptor source for this set is a woman in her 50s who had recovered from COVID-19.

The CDR3: CASSERAEKLFF. Here the CDR3 DNA reads TGTGCCAGCAGTGAAAGAGCCGAAAAACTGTTTTTT. The chain is built from TRBV6-1 and TRBJ1-4; no firm D call. Trimming stripped 2 bases from V and 8 bases from J, with 6 bases between. Germline V CDR1 and CDR2: MNHNS, SASEGT. This CDR3 has 12 amino acids.

The rearrangement joins TRBV19 to TRBJ1-2, with a weak D call TRBD1 (5 bases). Germline-derived CDR1 and CDR2 are LNHDA and SQIVND (reference sequence). V was shortened by 6 bases and J by 8 bases, with 19 bases between the two germline ends. CDR3 size: 14 residues. The CDR3 nucleotides read TGTGCCAGTAGACCTCCTGGGGGGGAACGCGGCTACACCTTC. Its translation is CASRPPGGERGYTF.

The chain joins TRBV27 to TRBJ1-1; 7 nucleotides align to TRBD1. Germline V gene lookup returns CDR1 MNHEY and CDR2 SMNVEV (reference sequence). The CDR3 runs 16 residues. The V segment lost 2 bases and the J segment 7 bases; nucleotides outside the gene matches: 13. The CDR3 region is CASSLSKTGLSVEAFF. DNA of the CDR3: TGTGCCAGCAGTTTAAGCAAGACAGGGTTATCGGTTGAAGCTTTCTTT.

The chain is built from TRBV18 and TRBJ1-6, with 9 bases matching TRBD1. CDR3 size: 16 residues. The germline gives CDR1 KGHSH, CDR2 LQKENI. The J segment lost 5 bases and the V segment lost 4 bases, leaving 6 bases of the junction unmatched. CDR3: CASSQQGAGHNSPLHF. As DNA, the CDR3 is TGTGCCAGCTCACAACAGGGGGCAGGACATAATTCACCCCTCCACTTT. The whole variable domain, filled in from reference TRBV18 and TRBJ1-6, reads NAGVMQNPRHLVRRRGQEARLRCSPMKGHSHVYWYRQLPEEGLKFMVYLQKENIIDESGMPKERFSAEFPKEGPSILRIQQVVRGDSAAYFCASSQQGAGHNSPLHFGNGTRLTVT.

The chain joins TRBV7-9 to TRBJ1-2, with 12 bases matching TRBD1. V trimming: 3 bases; J trimming: 0 bases; junction bases outside the gene matches: 2. CDR3 length: 16 residues. Germline V lookup: CDR1 SEHNR, CDR2 FQNEAQ (reference sequence). The CDR3 sequence is CASSLGQGATNYGYTF. DNA for the CDR3: TGTGCCAGCAGCTTGGGACAGGGGGCAACTAACTATGGCTACACCTTC. Variable domain in full (rest from reference TRBV7-9 and TRBJ1-2): DTGVSQNPRHKITKRGQNVTFRCDPISEHNRLYWYRQTLGQGPEFLTYFQNEAQLEKSRLLSDRFSAERPKGSFSTLEIQRTEQGDSAMYLCASSLGQGATNYGYTFGSGTRLTVV.

This clone was detected once. The chain carries TRBV5-4 and TRBJ2-1, with 7 positions matching TRBD1. The length of the CDR3 is 15 residues. V dropped 4 bases and J dropped 3; count of bases not matched to a gene: 7. CDR1 SGHNT and CDR2 YYREEE come from the germline V gene (reference sequence). The CDR3, as DNA: TGTGCCAGCAGCCAGGACAGGCAAAACTACAATGAGCAGTTCTTC. Translated, it gives CASSQDRQNYNEQFF.

The V gene is TRBV3-1 (or the pseudogene TRBV3-2), the J gene TRBJ2-2; D gene uncertain. Trimming took off 3 bases at V and 6 bases at J, with 14 bases between the two ends. CDR1 is LGHDT and CDR2 is YNNKEL in the germline V gene (reference sequence). This CDR3 has 15 amino acids. The CDR3 nucleotides read TGTGCCAGCAGCCACCTGCGAGATTTTGCCGGGGAGCTGTTTTTT. This translates into CASSHLRDFAGELFF.

The gene calls are TRBV5-4 and TRBJ2-5, with D possibly matching TRBD2 (7 bases). The germline CDR1 and CDR2 sequences are SGHNT and YYREEE (reference sequence). The CDR3 runs 14 residues. V was clipped by 3 bases and J by 4 bases, with 13 bases between them. CDR3 amino acids: CASSSLAGAETQYF. In DNA, the CDR3 is TGTGCCAGCAGCTCTCTTGCGGGGGCAGAGACCCAGTACTTC.

V usage is TRBV11-3 and J usage is TRBJ2-3, with TRBD2 as a possible D gene (5 bases). Germline CDR1 and CDR2: SGHNT and YENEEA. The CDR3 totals 13 residues. V gave up 9 bases and J gave up 5 bases, with 15 bases separating them. CDR3: CASSISGKDTQYF. The CDR3 bases are TGTGCCAGTTCCATAAGCGGAAAAGATACGCAGTATTTT.